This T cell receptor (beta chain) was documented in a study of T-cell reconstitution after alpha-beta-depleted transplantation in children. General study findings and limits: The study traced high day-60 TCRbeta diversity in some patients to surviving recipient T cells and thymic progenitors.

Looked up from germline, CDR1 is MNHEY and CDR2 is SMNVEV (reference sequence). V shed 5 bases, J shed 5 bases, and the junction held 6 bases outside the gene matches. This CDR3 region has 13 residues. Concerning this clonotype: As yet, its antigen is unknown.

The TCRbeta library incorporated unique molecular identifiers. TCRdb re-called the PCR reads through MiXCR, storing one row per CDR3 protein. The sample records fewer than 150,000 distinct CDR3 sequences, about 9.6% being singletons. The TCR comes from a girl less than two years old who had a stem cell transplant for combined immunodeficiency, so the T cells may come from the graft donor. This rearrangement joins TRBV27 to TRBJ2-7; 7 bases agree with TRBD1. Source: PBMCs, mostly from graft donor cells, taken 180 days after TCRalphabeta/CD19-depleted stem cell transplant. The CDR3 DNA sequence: TGTGCCAGCAGTCCCCACAGGGGCCACGAGCAGTACTTC. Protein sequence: CASSPHRGHEQYF.